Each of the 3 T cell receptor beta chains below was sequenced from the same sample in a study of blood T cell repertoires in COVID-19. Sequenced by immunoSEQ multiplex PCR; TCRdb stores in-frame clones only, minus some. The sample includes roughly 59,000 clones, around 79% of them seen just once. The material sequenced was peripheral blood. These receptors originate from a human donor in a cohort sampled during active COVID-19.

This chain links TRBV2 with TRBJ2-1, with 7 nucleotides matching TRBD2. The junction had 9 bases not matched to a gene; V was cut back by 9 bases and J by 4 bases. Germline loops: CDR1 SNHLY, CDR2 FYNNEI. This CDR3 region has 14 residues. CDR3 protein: CARERAGRYNEQFF. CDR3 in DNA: TGTGCCAGGGAAAGAGCGGGACGATACAATGAGCAGTTCTTC.

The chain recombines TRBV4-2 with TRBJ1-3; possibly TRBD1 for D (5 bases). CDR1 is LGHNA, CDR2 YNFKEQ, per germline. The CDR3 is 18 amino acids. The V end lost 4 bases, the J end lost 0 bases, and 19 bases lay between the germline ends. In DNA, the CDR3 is TGTGCCAGCAGCCCTTATTATCGGGCGGGGACCTCTGGAAACACCATATATTTT. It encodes CASSPYYRAGTSGNTIYF.

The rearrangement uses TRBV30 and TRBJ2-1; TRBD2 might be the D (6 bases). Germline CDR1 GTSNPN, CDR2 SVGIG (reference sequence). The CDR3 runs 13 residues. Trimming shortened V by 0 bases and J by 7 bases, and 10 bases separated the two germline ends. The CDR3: CAWSVLAINEQFF. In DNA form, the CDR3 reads TGTGCCTGGAGTGTCCTAGCGATAAATGAGCAGTTCTTC. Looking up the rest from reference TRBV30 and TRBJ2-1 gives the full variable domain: SQTIHQWPATLVQPVGSPLSLECTVEGTSNPNLYWYRQAAGRGLQLLFYSVGIGQISSEVPQNLSASRPQDRQFILSSKKLLLSDSGFYLCAWSVLAINEQFFGPGTRLTVL.